What follows are 17 T cell receptor beta chains derived from one specimen sequenced in a study of blood T cell repertoires in COVID-19. TCRdb's table, derived via immunoSEQ multiplex PCR, lists solely in-frame clones and lacks some. Of 150,000 to 200,000 clones listed, roughly 86% were seen once; the top ten hold around 3.5%. The sample was peripheral blood. These receptor sequences come from a man in his 70s with acute or convalescent COVID-19.

This clone came up a few times. As DNA, the CDR3 is TGTGCCAGCAGCCAAGCGTACGGGACTAGCGGATACAATGAGCAGTTCTTC. Translated: CASSQAYGTSGYNEQFF. This chain uses TRBV4-2 with TRBJ2-1; 11 nucleotides match TRBD2. The J segment lost 4 bases and the V segment lost 1 base, leaving 6 bases of the junction unmatched. This CDR3 spans 17 amino acids. Germline values: CDR1 LGHNA, CDR2 YNFKEQ.

The chain joins TRBV6-4 to TRBJ2-7; maybe TRBD1 (6 bases). This CDR3 contains 14 residues. V lost 2 bases and J lost 2, with 10 bases in between. CDR1 is MRHNA, CDR2 SNTAGT, per germline. The CDR3 nucleotides read TGTGCCAGCAGTGACAGACAGGAGCCCTACGAGCAGTACTTC. Protein: CASSDRQEPYEQYF.

The chain recombines TRBV5-1 with TRBJ1-4; D perhaps matches TRBD1 (5 bases). Trimming left V 9 bases short and J 8 bases short, with 20 bases between. This CDR3 comprises 14 residues. Germline-derived CDR1 and CDR2 are SGHRS and YFSETQ. The CDR3 is CATNYGGPGEKLFF. For the CDR3, the DNA is TGCGCCACCAACTACGGGGGACCGGGGGAAAAACTGTTTTTT.

The V and J genes are TRBV18 and TRBJ2-2, with 8 bases lining up with TRBD2. V shed 6 bases and J 4 bases; nucleotides not matched to a gene: 1. CDR3 length: 13 amino acids. The germline gives CDR1 KGHSH, CDR2 LQKENI. The CDR3 reads CASSAGGTGELFF. For the CDR3, the DNA is TGTGCCAGCTCCGCGGGGGGCACCGGGGAGCTGTTTTTT.

The rearrangement joins TRBV3-1 (or the pseudogene TRBV3-2) to TRBJ2-7, with TRBD2 matching over 7 bases. Germline CDR1 is LGHDT and CDR2 is YNNKEL (reference sequence). The CDR3 is made up of 14 amino acids. The junction had 5 bases not matched to a gene; V was cut back by 3 bases and J by 3 bases. This CDR3 is CASSHPGRGYEQYF. DNA for the CDR3: TGTGCCAGCAGCCACCCTGGGAGGGGCTACGAGCAGTACTTC.

This clone was recorded only once. This chain connects TRBV7-9 to TRBJ2-7, with TRBD1 matching over 8 bases. This CDR3 contains 15 residues. Germline CDR1 and CDR2: SEHNR and FQNEAQ (reference sequence). The V and J ends lost 1 base and 5 bases, in that order; junction bases with no gene match: 7. The CDR3 sequence is CASSLGTGITDEQYF. CDR3 DNA sequence: TGTGCCAGCAGCTTAGGGACAGGGATTACCGACGAGCAGTACTTC.

This chain connects TRBV2 to TRBJ2-2; D possibly corresponds to TRBD2 (5 bases). The germline V gene has CDR1 SNHLY and CDR2 FYNNEI. V lost 7 bases, J lost 3 bases, and 6 bases lay in between. CDR3 length: 12 residues. The CDR3 loop is CASTRDTGELFF. The CDR3 DNA sequence: TGTGCCAGCACGAGGGACACCGGGGAGCTGTTTTTT.

This chain uses TRBV9 with TRBJ2-2; TRBD2 agrees at 12 bases. The trim removed 0 bases at V and 3 bases at J, leaving 3 bases unmatched. Germline-derived CDR1 and CDR2 are SGDLS and YYNGEE. This CDR3 has 17 residues. The CDR3 spells CASSVGTSGAYTGELFF. In DNA form, the CDR3 reads TGTGCCAGCAGCGTAGGGACTAGCGGGGCCTACACCGGGGAGCTGTTTTTT.

The chain links TRBV29-1 to TRBJ1-3; a possible D gene is TRBD1 (6 bases). The CDR3 is 17 residues long. The V and J ends lost 6 bases and 0 bases respectively, with 21 bases between them. Germline V gene data show CDR1 as SQVTM and CDR2 as ANQGSEA. As DNA, the CDR3 is TGCAGCGTGACTGGCGGGCAGGGGATCTTCTCTGGAAACACCATATATTTT. It specifies CSVTGGQGIFSGNTIYF.

Points on this clone: This sample also contains other DNA sequences that code for the same CDR3. This sequence joins TRBV30 and TRBJ2-3; 7 nucleotides agree with TRBD1. Unmatched junction bases numbered 1, after V lost 0 bases and J lost 4 bases. The CDR3 has 13 residues. Germline CDR1 GTSNPN, CDR2 SVGIG (reference sequence). The CDR3 reads CAWSVQGADTQYF. The CDR3 coding sequence is TGTGCCTGGAGTGTCCAGGGGGCAGATACGCAGTATTTT.

This clone was observed once. The chain is built from TRBV12-5 and TRBJ2-7; 8 bases are shared with TRBD1. Per the germline V gene, CDR1 is LGHNT and CDR2 is FRNRAP. This CDR3 spans 21 amino acids. J lost 4 bases, V lost 1 base, and 24 bases had no gene match. CDR3 bases: TGTGCTAGTGGTTTGGCCCCCAAGGGATCGAACCCGACAGGGGACTTTTACGAGCAGTACTTC. Its translation: CASGLAPKGSNPTGDFYEQYF. The entire variable domain, with the rest obtained from reference TRBV12-5 and TRBJ2-7, is as follows: DARVTQTPRHKVTEMGQEVTMRCQPILGHNTVFWYRQTMMQGLELLAYFRNRAPLDDSGMPKDRFSAEMPDATLATLKIQPSEPRDSAVYFCASGLAPKGSNPTGDFYEQYFGPGTRLTVT.

The chain is built from TRBV7-3 and TRBJ1-1, with 9 bases fitting TRBD1. The CDR3 runs 16 residues. Germline-derived CDR1 and CDR2 are SGHTA and FQGTGA. V trimming: 5 bases; J trimming: 1 base; junction bases outside the gene matches: 8. In DNA, the CDR3 is TGTGCCAGCAGCCCGTCCGGGACAGGGACGAACACTGAAGCTTTCTTT. This gives the protein CASSPSGTGTNTEAFF.

This clone was observed once. V is TRBV4-2 and J is TRBJ2-2; 7 bases are shared with TRBD1. Germline V gene sequence: CDR1 LGHNA, CDR2 YNFKEQ. The CDR3 is made up of 15 amino acids. V lost 4 bases and J lost 0; bases outside the gene matches: 2. CDR3 residues: CASSRGQANTGELFF. The CDR3 nucleotides read TGTGCCAGCAGCCGTGGACAGGCGAACACCGGGGAGCTGTTTTTT.

V gene TRBV11-3 combines with J gene TRBJ2-1; TRBD2 might be the D (6 bases). Germline V gives CDR1 SGHNT, CDR2 YENEEA. The length of the CDR3 is 16 residues. V was shortened by 5 bases and J by 3 bases, with 17 bases between the two germline ends. The CDR3 region has the DNA TGTGCCAGCAGCCCGCGGGTAGCGGTGAGCTACAATGAGCAGTTCTTC. This gives the protein CASSPRVAVSYNEQFF. Variable domain in full (rest from reference TRBV11-3 and TRBJ2-1): EAGVVQSPRYKIIEKKQPVAFWCNPISGHNTLYWYLQNLGQGPELLIRYENEEAVDDSQLPKDRFSAERLKGVDSTLKIQPAELGDSAVYLCASSPRVAVSYNEQFFGPGTRLTVL.

The rearrangement joins TRBV7-9 to TRBJ2-2, with D possibly matching TRBD1 (6 bases). The CDR3 loop spans 17 amino acids. Germline V lookup: CDR1 SEHNR, CDR2 FQNEAQ (reference sequence). V was trimmed by 3 bases and J by 2 bases, leaving 16 bases between them. The CDR3 loop is CASSLPPGTINTGELFF. In DNA form, the CDR3 reads TGTGCCAGCAGCTTGCCCCCCGGGACAATTAACACCGGGGAGCTGTTTTTT.

The J gene is TRBJ2-7, the V gene TRBV28; 16 bases map to TRBD2. V lost 3 bases to trimming and J lost 2 bases; unmatched junction nucleotides: 7. The CDR3 is 18 amino acids. The germline CDR1 and CDR2 sequences are MDHEN and SYDVKM. The CDR3 loop is CASSLGTSGRAGTYEQYF. The DNA of the CDR3 is TGTGCCAGCAGTTTGGGGACTAGCGGGAGGGCGGGAACCTACGAGCAGTACTTC.

The genes are TRBV4-3 and TRBJ1-6; tentative D call: TRBD1 (6 bases). The germline V gene has CDR1 LGHNA and CDR2 YSLEER. The CDR3 covers 15 residues. The germline V and J ends were trimmed by 1 base and 10 bases, with 14 bases remaining between them. The CDR3 spells CASSQGGAGDSPLHF. CDR3 bases: TGCGCCAGCAGCCAAGGAGGGGCAGGGGACTCACCCCTCCACTTT.